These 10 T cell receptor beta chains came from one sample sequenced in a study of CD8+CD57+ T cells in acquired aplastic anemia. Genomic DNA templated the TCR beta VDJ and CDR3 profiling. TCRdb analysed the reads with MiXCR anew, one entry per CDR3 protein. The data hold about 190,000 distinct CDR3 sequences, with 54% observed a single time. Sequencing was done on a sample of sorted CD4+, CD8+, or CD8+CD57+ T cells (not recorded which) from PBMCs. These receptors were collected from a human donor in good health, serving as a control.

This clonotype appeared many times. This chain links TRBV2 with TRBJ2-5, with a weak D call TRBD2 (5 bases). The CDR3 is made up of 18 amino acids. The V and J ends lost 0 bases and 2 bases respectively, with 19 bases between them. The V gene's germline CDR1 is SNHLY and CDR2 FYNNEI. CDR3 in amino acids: CASSEALFAEEMQETQYF. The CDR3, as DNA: TGTGCCAGCAGTGAAGCGCTTTTTGCGGAGGAAATGCAAGAGACCCAGTACTTC.

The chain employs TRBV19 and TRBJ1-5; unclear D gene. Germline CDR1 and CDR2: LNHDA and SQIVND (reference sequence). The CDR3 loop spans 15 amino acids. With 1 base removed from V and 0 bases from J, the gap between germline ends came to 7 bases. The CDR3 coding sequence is TGTGCCAGTAGTATAGGGGAGAATAGCAATCAGCCCCAGCATTTT. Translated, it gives CASSIGENSNQPQHF.

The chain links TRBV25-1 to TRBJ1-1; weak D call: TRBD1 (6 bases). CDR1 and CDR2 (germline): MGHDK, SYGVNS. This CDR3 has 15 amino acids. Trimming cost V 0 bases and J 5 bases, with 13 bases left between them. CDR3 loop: CASSEYEGGRTEAFF. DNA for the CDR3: TGTGCCAGCAGTGAATATGAGGGGGGAAGGACTGAAGCTTTCTTT.

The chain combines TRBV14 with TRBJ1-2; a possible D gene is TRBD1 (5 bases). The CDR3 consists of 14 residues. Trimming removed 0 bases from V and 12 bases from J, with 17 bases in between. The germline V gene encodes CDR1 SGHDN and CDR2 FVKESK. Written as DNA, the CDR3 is TGTGCCAGCAGCCAAGAAGTCAGGGCGGCTGGAGACACCTTC. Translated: CASSQEVRAAGDTF.

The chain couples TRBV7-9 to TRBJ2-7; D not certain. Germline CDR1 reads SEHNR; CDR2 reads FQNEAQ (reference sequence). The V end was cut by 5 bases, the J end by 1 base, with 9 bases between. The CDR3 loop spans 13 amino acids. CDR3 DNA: TGTGCCAGCAGCCCCCTCTTATCCTACGAGCAGTACTTC. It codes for CASSPLLSYEQYF.

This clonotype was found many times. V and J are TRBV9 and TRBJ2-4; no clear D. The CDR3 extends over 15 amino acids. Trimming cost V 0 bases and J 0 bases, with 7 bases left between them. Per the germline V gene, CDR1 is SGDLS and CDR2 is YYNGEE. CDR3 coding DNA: TGTGCCAGCAGCGTAGCAGGATTAGCCAAAAACATTCAGTACTTC. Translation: CASSVAGLAKNIQYF.

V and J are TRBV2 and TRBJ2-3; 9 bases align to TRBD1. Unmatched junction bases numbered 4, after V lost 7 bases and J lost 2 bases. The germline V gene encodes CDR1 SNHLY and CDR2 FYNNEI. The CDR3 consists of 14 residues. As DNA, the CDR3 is TGTGCCAGCAAGGACAGGGGTAACACAGATACGCAGTATTTT. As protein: CASKDRGNTDTQYF.

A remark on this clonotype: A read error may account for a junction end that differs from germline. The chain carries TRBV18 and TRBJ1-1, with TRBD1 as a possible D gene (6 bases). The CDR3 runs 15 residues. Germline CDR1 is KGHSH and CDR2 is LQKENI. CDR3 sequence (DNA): TGTGCCAGCTCACCACCGGGGGCCTTGAACACTGAAGCTCTCTTT. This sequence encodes CASSPPGALNTEALF.

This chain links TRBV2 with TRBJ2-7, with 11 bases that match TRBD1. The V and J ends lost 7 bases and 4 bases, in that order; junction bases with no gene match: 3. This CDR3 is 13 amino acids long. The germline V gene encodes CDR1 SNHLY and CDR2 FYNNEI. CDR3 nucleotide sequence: TGTGCCAGCAAGGGGACAGGGGGTTACGAGCAGTACTTC. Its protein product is CASKGTGGYEQYF.

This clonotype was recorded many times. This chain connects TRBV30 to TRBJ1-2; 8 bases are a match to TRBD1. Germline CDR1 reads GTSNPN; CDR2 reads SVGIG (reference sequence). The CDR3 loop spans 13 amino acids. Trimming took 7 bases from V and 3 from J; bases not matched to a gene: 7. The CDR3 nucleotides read TGTGCCTTACAGGGGGTCCCCCACTATGGCTACACCTTC. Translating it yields CALQGVPHYGYTF.